The next 29 T cell receptor beta chains were all read from a single sample in a study of blood T cell repertoires in COVID-19. The method was immunoSEQ multiplex PCR; TCRdb's version includes in-frame clones alone and lacks a portion of them. The sample contains over 450,000 clones, 85% to 90% of which appear only once. The sample was peripheral blood. Receptor source: a woman aged 45-65 years with COVID-19, enrolled during active disease.

The CDR3 coding sequence is TGTGCCAGTAGTCCCTCCGGGACAGGGAAACAGTTTAGTCAGCCCCAGCATTTT. Its translation: CASSPSGTGKQFSQPQHF. This sequence joins TRBV19 and TRBJ1-5, with 9 positions matching TRBD1. CDR3 length equals 18 residues. Germline V gene lookup returns CDR1 LNHDA and CDR2 SQIVND (reference sequence). V was pared by 5 bases and J by 6 bases, with 17 bases of the junction left unmatched.

This clone occurred a few times. The chain has TRBV27 and TRBJ2-7; 7 nucleotides line up with TRBD1. The CDR3 consists of 13 residues. After removal of 5 bases from V and 4 bases from J, the junction contained 5 bases not matched to a gene. Germline lookup yields CDR1 MNHEY and CDR2 SMNVEV (reference sequence). CDR3 amino acids: CASSTGTEYEQYF. The CDR3 DNA reads as TGTGCCAGCAGTACCGGGACAGAATACGAGCAGTACTTC.

V usage is TRBV3-1 (or the pseudogene TRBV3-2) and J usage is TRBJ1-5; D not certain. This CDR3 contains 16 residues. V lost 5 bases to trimming and J lost 6 bases, with 20 bases between them. Looked up from germline, CDR1 is LGHDT and CDR2 is YNNKEL (reference sequence). The CDR3 protein is CASSSNDVALGQPQHF. As DNA, the CDR3 is TGTGCCAGCAGCAGTAATGACGTGGCGCTAGGTCAGCCCCAGCATTTT.

This chain links TRBV30 with TRBJ1-1; D call uncertain. This CDR3 has 14 residues. The V end was cut by 0 bases, the J end by 0 bases, with 8 bases between. The germline V gene has CDR1 GTSNPN and CDR2 SVGIG (reference sequence). The DNA of the CDR3 is TGTGCCTGGAGTGTAGCGGATTTGAACACTGAAGCTTTCTTT. It yields the protein CAWSVADLNTEAFF.

Of note for this clone: Other DNA sequences in this sample translate to the same CDR3. The gene calls are TRBV18 and TRBJ2-7; no reliable D call. The CDR3 totals 12 residues. V was clipped by 2 bases and J by 3 bases, with 5 bases between them. Germline V gene lookup returns CDR1 KGHSH and CDR2 LQKENI. DNA for the CDR3: TGTGCCAGCTCACCAGGTAGCTACGAGCAGTACTTC. Translating gives CASSPGSYEQYF.

This sequence joins TRBV12-3 or TRBV12-4 and TRBJ2-5; 7 bases fit TRBD2. V shed 8 bases and J 7 bases; nucleotides not matched to a gene: 10. There are 13 residues in the CDR3. As DNA, the CDR3 is TGTGCCAGCCTTCCGGGGGGTCGGGGGACCCAGTACTTC. Its translation is CASLPGGRGTQYF.

CDR3 in amino acids: CASSPGQREKLFF. The CDR3 nucleotides are TGTGCCAGCAGCCCAGGACAACGGGAAAAACTGTTTTTT. The rearrangement joins TRBV6-5 to TRBJ1-4; D is perhaps TRBD1 (5 bases). V lost 6 bases to trimming and J lost 8 bases, with 13 bases between them. CDR1 and CDR2 from the germline V gene are MNHEY and SVGAGI. This CDR3 has 13 amino acids.

Comment on this clone: The sample contains more than one DNA sequence encoding this CDR3. The chain joins TRBV6-1 to TRBJ2-7, with 8 nucleotides matching TRBD1. This CDR3 comprises 15 residues. Germline V gene lookup returns CDR1 MNHNS and CDR2 SASEGT. With V trimmed by 0 bases and J by 0 bases, 1 base remained unmatched. The CDR3 reads CASSEAGTGSYEQYF. CDR3 in DNA: TGTGCCAGCAGTGAAGCGGGGACAGGCTCCTACGAGCAGTACTTC.

The chain has TRBV30 and TRBJ2-1; possible D gene TRBD1, 6 bases. CDR3 length: 14 residues. With 8 bases removed from V and 2 bases from J, the gap between germline ends came to 16 bases. Germline values: CDR1 GTSNPN, CDR2 SVGIG (reference sequence). This chain's CDR3 is CAVASQGTYNEQFF. For the CDR3, the DNA is TGTGCCGTAGCCTCACAGGGCACCTACAATGAGCAGTTCTTC.

This clone has just one count. V gene TRBV19 combines with J gene TRBJ1-1; possible D gene TRBD1, 6 bases. The V end lost 9 bases, the J end lost 4 bases, and 18 bases lay between the germline ends. CDR1 and CDR2 (germline): LNHDA, SQIVND (reference sequence). There are 14 residues in the CDR3. DNA of the CDR3: TGTGCCAGCGACTCAGGGGAGGGGGGCACTGAAGCTTTCTTT. The encoded protein is CASDSGEGGTEAFF.

The chain links TRBV29-1 to TRBJ2-3; D may be TRBD1 (5 bases). Trimming stripped 1 base from V and 2 bases from J, with 10 bases between. The CDR3 spans 14 residues. The germline gives CDR1 SQVTM, CDR2 ANQGSEA. CDR3 sequence reads: CSVEAPDNTDTQYF. The CDR3 DNA is TGCAGCGTTGAAGCCCCGGACAACACAGATACGCAGTATTTT.

The chain is built from TRBV7-6 and TRBJ2-7; 9 bases are shared with TRBD1. The CDR3 runs to 14 residues. V gave up 2 bases and J gave up 3 bases; unmatched junction bases: 2. The germline V gene has CDR1 SGHVS and CDR2 FNYEAQ. The CDR3 sequence is CASSLTTGGYEQYF. CDR3 coding DNA: TGTGCCAGCAGCTTAACGACAGGGGGCTACGAGCAGTACTTC. Complete variable domain (other parts from reference TRBV7-6 and TRBJ2-7): GAGVSQSPRYKVTKRGQDVALRCDPISGHVSLYWYRQALGQGPEFLTYFNYEAQQDKSGLPNDRFSAERPEGSISTLTIQRTEQRDSAMYRCASSLTTGGYEQYFGPGTRLTVT.

A single count supports this clone. The J gene is TRBJ2-1, the V gene TRBV24-1, with D possibly matching TRBD2 (6 bases). Trimming pared 5 bases from V and 10 bases from J, leaving 11 bases between. The CDR3 totals 12 residues. CDR1 and CDR2 from the germline V gene are KGHDR and SFDVKD. CDR3 DNA sequence: TGTGCCACCAGTGTGCGGGGAGACGAGCAGTTCTTC. It translates to CATSVRGDEQFF.

The CDR3 region is CASDYGSLSYEQYF. The CDR3 nucleotides read TGTGCCAGCGACTACGGGTCACTCTCCTACGAGCAGTACTTC. This chain connects TRBV2 to TRBJ2-7, with D perhaps matching TRBD2 (5 bases). V was clipped by 8 bases and J by 0 bases, with 14 bases between them. The V gene's germline CDR1 is SNHLY and CDR2 FYNNEI. The CDR3 totals 14 residues.

In nucleotides, the CDR3 is TGTGCCAGCAGCTATAGGACTAGCGGGGACCCCTACGAGCAGTACTTC. Translated, it gives CASSYRTSGDPYEQYF. This chain connects TRBV2 to TRBJ2-7, with 12 positions matching TRBD2. CDR3 length: 16 residues. Germline values: CDR1 SNHLY, CDR2 FYNNEI. After removal of 6 bases from V and 2 bases from J, the junction contained 8 bases not matched to a gene.

The V and J genes are TRBV19 and TRBJ1-1; 7 bases line up with TRBD1. Per germline, CDR1 LNHDA and CDR2 SQIVND (reference sequence). The CDR3 runs 13 residues. V shed 3 bases and J 6 bases; nucleotides not matched to a gene: 4. CDR3 DNA: TGTGCCAGTAGTATGACAGGGTGGGCTGAAGCTTTCTTT. Amino acid sequence: CASSMTGWAEAFF. Complete variable domain (other parts from reference TRBV19 and TRBJ1-1): DGGITQSPKYLFRKEGQNVTLSCEQNLNHDAMYWYRQDPGQGLRLIYYSQIVNDFQKGDIAEGYSVSREKKESFPLTVTSAQKNPTAFYLCASSMTGWAEAFFGQGTRLTVV.

V usage is TRBV30 and J usage is TRBJ2-1; a weak D match, TRBD2 (5 bases). There are 12 residues in the CDR3. With 4 bases removed from V and 9 bases from J, the gap between germline ends came to 13 bases. CDR1 is GTSNPN, CDR2 SVGIG, per germline (reference sequence). DNA for the CDR3: TGTGCCTGGAAACGGGCTCGGGGTGAGCAGTTCTTC. Translation: CAWKRARGEQFF.

This clone was recorded once. The V and J genes are TRBV30 and TRBJ1-2; D may be TRBD1 (5 bases). The CDR3 length is 12 residues. Trimming took 2 bases from V and 8 from J, leaving 12 bases between them. Germline V lookup: CDR1 GTSNPN, CDR2 SVGIG (reference sequence). As DNA, the CDR3 is TGTGCCTGGAGTACGTCCACAGGAGGCTACACCTTC. This codes for CAWSTSTGGYTF.

This chain links TRBV25-1 with TRBJ1-1; D not certain. Trimming removed 4 bases at V and 4 bases at J, with 10 bases between. The CDR3 extends over 13 amino acids. Germline assignment: CDR1 MGHDK and CDR2 SYGVNS. The CDR3 protein is CASSGQSGTEAFF. For the CDR3, the DNA is TGTGCCAGCAGTGGTCAGTCGGGCACTGAAGCTTTCTTT.

The chain uses TRBV5-1 and TRBJ1-5; perhaps TRBD1 as D (6 bases). V was cut by 0 bases and J by 4 bases, with 11 bases left in between. From germline, CDR1 is SGHRS and CDR2 YFSETQ. CDR3 length: 15 residues. CDR3: CASSLDGQINQPQHF. The CDR3 bases are TGCGCCAGCAGCTTGGATGGACAGATAAATCAGCCCCAGCATTTT. Using reference TRBV5-1 and TRBJ1-5 for the parts outside the CDR3, the full variable domain is KAGVTQTPRYLIKTRGQQVTLSCSPISGHRSVSWYQQTPGQGLQFLFEYFSETQRNKGNFPGRFSGRQFSNSRSEMNVSTLELGDSALYLCASSLDGQINQPQHFGDGTRLSIL.

The genes are TRBV19 and TRBJ1-2; the D is unclear. CDR3 length: 13 amino acids. From germline, CDR1 is LNHDA and CDR2 SQIVND (reference sequence). V dropped 3 bases and J dropped 3 bases, with 8 bases sitting between them. CDR3 protein: CASSILPHYGYTF. The CDR3 region has the DNA TGTGCCAGTAGTATCCTCCCTCACTATGGCTACACCTTC.

The gene calls are TRBV6-5 and TRBJ2-7, with 8 bases matching TRBD1. The V and J ends lost 6 bases and 3 bases, in that order; junction bases with no gene match: 7. The CDR3 runs to 14 residues. Germline CDR1 reads MNHEY; CDR2 reads SVGAGI. CDR3 coding DNA: TGTGCCAGCAGAATTCCAGGGGGCGGCTACGAGCAGTACTTC. Translation: CASRIPGGGYEQYF.

This chain uses TRBV5-1 with TRBJ2-1, with TRBD2 identical over 10 bases. This CDR3 is 14 amino acids long. With V trimmed by 5 bases and J by 6 bases, 5 bases remained unmatched. CDR1 and CDR2 from the germline V gene are SGHRS and YFSETQ. The CDR3 region is CASSQTSGFNEQFF. The CDR3 DNA reads TGCGCCAGCAGTCAGACTAGCGGGTTCAATGAGCAGTTCTTC. Supplemented by reference TRBV5-1 and TRBJ2-1, the full variable domain reads KAGVTQTPRYLIKTRGQQVTLSCSPISGHRSVSWYQQTPGQGLQFLFEYFSETQRNKGNFPGRFSGRQFSNSRSEMNVSTLELGDSALYLCASSQTSGFNEQFFGPGTRLTVL.

DNA for the CDR3: TGTGCCAGCAGCTTAGGCGGGGGGTCAGCCGCGGAGCAGTACTTC. Translating it yields CASSLGGGSAAEQYF. This chain joins TRBV7-6 and TRBJ2-7, with 8 bases lining up with TRBD2. CDR1 is SGHVS and CDR2 is FNYEAQ in the germline V gene. The CDR3 length is 15 residues. V dropped 1 base and J dropped 7; count of bases not matched to a gene: 9.

V gene TRBV3-1 (or the pseudogene TRBV3-2) combines with J gene TRBJ1-4, with 9 bases aligning to TRBD1. The junction had 3 bases not matched to a gene; V was cut back by 3 bases and J by 4 bases. The CDR3 covers 15 residues. CDR1 is LGHDT and CDR2 is YNNKEL in the germline V gene (reference sequence). CDR3 region: CASSHSTGGNEKLFF. CDR3 DNA sequence: TGTGCCAGCAGCCACTCGACAGGGGGTAATGAAAAACTGTTTTTT.

This clone has more than one count but fewer than ten. J is TRBJ1-1 and V is TRBV4-1; D unclear. The CDR3 is 15 residues long. V was clipped by 1 base and J by 0 bases, with 9 bases between them. The germline gives CDR1 MGHRA, CDR2 YSYEKL. CDR3 coding DNA: TGCGCCAGCAGCCAAGCGGTGGTCTTGAACACTGAAGCTTTCTTT. This sequence encodes CASSQAVVLNTEAFF.

The chain is built from TRBV15 and TRBJ2-3, with D hard to call. The CDR3 totals 14 residues. Germline V lookup: CDR1 LNHNV, CDR2 YYDKDF (reference sequence). V was shortened by 0 bases and J by 5 bases, with 9 bases between the two germline ends. The CDR3 spells CATSRDRSLDTQYF. The CDR3 DNA follows: TGTGCCACCAGCAGAGATCGGAGCTTAGATACGCAGTATTTT.

The V call is TRBV7-3, the J call TRBJ2-7; 9 nucleotides line up with TRBD1. The germline CDR1 and CDR2 sequences are SGHTA and FQGTGA. The CDR3 runs 15 residues. V trimming: 4 bases; J trimming: 7 bases; junction bases outside the gene matches: 11. The CDR3 DNA reads as TGTGCCAGCAGCTCGCGACAGGGGGGTTTAGAAGAGCAGTACTTC. This codes for CASSSRQGGLEEQYF.

J is TRBJ1-3 and V is TRBV30; 11 bases are shared with TRBD1. The germline CDR1 and CDR2 sequences are GTSNPN and SVGIG (reference sequence). This CDR3 comprises 14 residues. After removal of 8 bases from V and 1 base from J, the junction contained 4 bases not matched to a gene. The CDR3, as DNA: TGTGCCGGACAGGGGGCAACTTCTGGAAACACCATATATTTT. Translating it yields CAGQGATSGNTIYF. Using reference TRBV30 and TRBJ1-3 for the parts outside the CDR3, the full variable domain is SQTIHQWPATLVQPVGSPLSLECTVEGTSNPNLYWYRQAAGRGLQLLFYSVGIGQISSEVPQNLSASRPQDRQFILSSKKLLLSDSGFYLCAGQGATSGNTIYFGEGSWLTVV.